Listed here are 3 T cell receptor beta chains from one sample, sequenced in a study of cytomegalovirus exposure and HLA in healthy donors. In the PCR, 60 Vbeta and 13 Jbeta primers were used. Using immunoSEQ multiplex PCR, the repertoire was profiled, and TCRdb retains in-frame clones only, with some absent. The table has some 140,000 clones, roughly 83% seen once. The specimen sequenced was PBMCs. The receptors were gathered from a man aged 30-40 years in good health and CMV-seropositive.

The chain employs TRBV2 and TRBJ1-4; D might be TRBD1 (5 bases). The CDR3 spans 12 residues. With 11 bases removed from V and 4 bases from J, the gap between germline ends came to 11 bases. CDR1 and CDR2 (germline): SNHLY, FYNNEI. This chain's CDR3 is CADKGLNEKLFF. The CDR3 nucleotides are TGTGCCGACAAGGGACTTAATGAAAAACTGTTTTTT. The whole variable domain, remainder taken from reference TRBV2 and TRBJ1-4, is EPEVTQTPSHQVTQMGQEVILRCVPISNHLYFYWYRQILGQKVEFLVSFYNNEISEKSEIFDDQFSVERPDGSNFTLKIRSTKLEDSAMYFCADKGLNEKLFFGSGTQLSVL.

CDR3 in DNA: TGTGCCAGCAGAGTAGACAGGGGTACCCATCAGCCCCAGCATTTT. Translation: CASRVDRGTHQPQHF. This sequence joins TRBV6-5 and TRBJ1-5; 8 positions match TRBD1. V trimming: 6 bases; J trimming: 5 bases; junction bases outside the gene matches: 9. Looked up from germline, CDR1 is MNHEY and CDR2 is SVGAGI. The CDR3 is 15 amino acids.

This chain connects TRBV5-1 to TRBJ2-2, with TRBD2 matching 10 bases. CDR3 length: 17 amino acids. With V trimmed by 2 bases and J by 6 bases, 10 bases remained unmatched. Germline values: CDR1 SGHRS, CDR2 YFSETQ. The CDR3 loop is CASSLGPGLAPSGELFF. CDR3 DNA: TGCGCCAGCAGCTTAGGGCCGGGACTAGCGCCTTCCGGGGAGCTGTTTTTT.